This T cell receptor (beta chain) was profiled in a study of OX40 agonist ivuxolimab in advanced cancers. TCRdb keeps only in-frame clones here, not all; method: immunoSEQ multiplex PCR. Here the sample spans tens of thousands of clones, around 90% being singletons. The specimen comprised CD4+ or CD8+ T cells sorted from blood, sampled in a trial of the OX40 agonist ivuxolimab. This TCR derives from an adult with an advanced solid tumor such as melanoma, head and neck, liver or kidney cancer.

CDR3 amino acids: CASSSDLYEQYF. The CDR3 DNA follows: TGTGCCAGCAGCTCGGATCTGTACGAGCAGTACTTC. J is TRBJ2-7 and V is TRBV5-6; no reliable D call. Germline V gene lookup returns CDR1 SGHDT and CDR2 YYEEEE. This CDR3 is 12 amino acids long. V lost 3 bases, J lost 4 bases, and 8 bases lay in between.